This T cell receptor beta chain was profiled in a study of tumor-infiltrating lymphocytes in primary liver carcinoma. Study overall: Resection treated the patients' primary liver carcinoma.

The CDR3 extends over 12 amino acids. Trimming removed 0 bases at V and 9 bases at J, with 5 bases between. The germline CDR1 and CDR2 sequences are ENHRY and SYGVKD. Study-wide findings and caveats: Samples, which were bulk and unsorted, did not allow CD4+ and CD8+ repertoires to be compared.

Germline DNA was also extracted, while the blood RNA originated from unsorted whole blood. Patients were chronically HBV-infected and treatment-naive. This clonotype appeared many times. The antigen remains undetermined. From roughly 470 ng total RNA, TCR beta cDNA was generated with a primer in the constant region. Three nested multiplex PCR rounds of slightly modified ARM-PCR generated TCR beta libraries. Each of the first two PCR rounds ran nine to ten cycles with TRBV1-TRBV30 forward and C-beta reverse primers. TCRdb processed the multiplex PCR reads anew with MiXCR; each CDR3 protein has one entry. Found here are 330,000 or so distinct CDR3 sequences, less than 75% of them singletons; the top ten hold about 6.5%.

Sample: peripheral blood. This receptor was obtained from a man aged 35 to 55 with primary liver carcinoma and hepatitis B virus infection. The rearrangement links TRBV10-3 to TRBJ2-2; D unclear. In DNA form, the CDR3 reads TGTGCCATCAGTGAGTCTACGAGGGAGCTGTTTTTT. Translating it yields CAISESTRELFF.